Described below is a single T cell receptor (beta chain) sequence and its context. Its antigen remains undetermined. The input lacks base qualities; no much larger clone sits a single base away. Including cysteine and phenylalanine, the CDR3 has 15 amino acids. The CDR3 DNA has 45 bases and is translated from base 1. The data belong to a study of STAT5B mutations in CD4+ large granular lymphocyte leukemia (dated by TCRdb to the early 2020s). Broadly, across the study: When cryopreserved patient cells were available, CD8+ cells were first depleted, and selection with anti-CD4 microbeads was then performed. Flow cytometry on FACSCanto II or FACSVerse confirmed that purified fractions exceeded 95% purity among lymphocytes. The study compared the TCRbeta repertoires of patients with CD4+ T-cell large granular lymphocyte leukemia against the TCRbeta repertoires of healthy blood donors. Beyond this particular receptor, the publication reports: The data were not HLA-matched, and the relatively small sample size could explain the higher clonality seen in CD4+ compared with CD8+ T-LGLL. CD4-sorted patient repertoires appeared more clonal than healthy CD4+ repertoires, and this difference persisted after removing the putative leukemic clones. Patient cell sources varied, and just six or seven CD4-sorted patient samples were included in the clonality comparison against healthy controls. Enrichment of TRBV06-family usage was observed among the top patient clones (8/27) relative to healthy controls (2/35). Each patient's main leukemic clonotypes were private, but roughly 25% of these clonotypes showed up at low frequency in the non-leukemic repertoires of other patients.

Hematology units in Padova (Italy), Helsinki (Finland) and Shinshu (Japan) recruited the CD4+ T-LGLL patients. Depending on what sample material was available, patient samples were either unselected PBMC or bead-purified CD4+, CD4+CD8+, CD57+ or CD56+ fractions. Deep amplicon sequencing of the same DNA produced somatic STAT5B mutation profiles, and these profiles were combined with the patient TCRbeta data. All TCR-sequenced material derived from peripheral blood: patient blood samples and healthy donor buffy coats. Ficoll-Hypaque gradient centrifugation was used to isolate peripheral blood mononuclear cells. Genomic DNA was extracted with the Gentra Puregene Cell and Tissue kit and quantified on a Qubit 2.0 fluorometer. TCRbeta rearrangements were sequenced from genomic DNA using the immunoSEQ assay at survey resolution. Per the original workflow: Clonotypes making up more than 5% of the repertoire were considered putative leukemic clones, giving 50 to 65 such clones in about 25 patients. In the TCR sequencing data, the lowest productive clonotype frequency that could be detected was 2.59 x 10-5. Only productive TCRbeta rearrangements, meaning sequences that were complete and in-frame, were kept for the analyses. Simpson clonality, calculated in the immunoSEQ Analyzer version 3.0, was used as the measure of sample clonality. Based on frequency, clones were grouped as very rare, small, medium, large (1-20%) or hyperexpanded (>20%). Generation probabilities were estimated with OLGA 1.2.3, V-gene circos plots were generated with VDJtools, specificities were searched for in VDJdb, and CDR3 motifs were identified with GLIPH. As stored in TCRdb, this immuneACCESS dataset retains in-frame rearrangements with V and J assigned. A fraction of the clones does not appear; measured against another copy, unresolved V genes explain less than half of the discrepancy, and the remainder lacks a known reason. V and J calls plus clone size are reproduced from that table; the DNA served to infer D and trimming. This sample has under 2,500 clones in its table, and 87% of those were observed once. About 6.1% of the sample goes to the ten largest clones.

The receptor was derived from a woman in her seventies with CD4+ T-cell large granular lymphocyte leukemia. The specimen was PBMCs. The sequence is built from TRBV12-1 and TRBJ1-6; the table's TRBD1 call for D was not verified on the DNA. TRBV12-1 is flagged as a pseudogene. For the CDR3, the sequence is CASSLSGDPNSPLHF. Here is the DNA: TGTGCCAGCAGCTTATCAGGGGATCCTAATTCACCCCTCCACTTT.